This T cell receptor beta chain was sequenced during a study of blood T cells in healthy people across ages. Researchers report isolating at least 6.5 million PBMCs per sample. There were at least 6 micrograms of total RNA extracted from every sample. Concerning this clonotype itself: The antigen remains unidentified.

The CDR3 sequence is 14 residues long. The V end lost 9 bases, the J end lost 2 bases, and 15 bases lay between the germline ends. The germline gives CDR1 SGHRS, CDR2 YFSETQ. A second roughly 7 to 12 cycle PCR used barcoded and J-beta primers. One entry per CDR3 protein, called by TCRdb with MiXCR from the 5' RACE reads. In the table there are 1.4 million or so distinct CDR3 sequences, around 40% of which are singletons. Study-wide results and caveats: Across samples, TCR beta diversity tracked strongly with naive T cell percentage. Whereas aged donors had fewer naive CD4+ cells, long-lived donors had more of them and higher diversity.

The chain carries TRBV5-1 and TRBJ2-1; possible D gene TRBD2, 6 bases. Sequencing was carried out using blood. This TCR was sampled from a woman aged 18 to 35 in good health. This CDR3 is CATALARTYNEQFF. The CDR3 DNA sequence: TGCGCCACCGCCCTAGCGAGGACCTACAATGAGCAGTTCTTC.